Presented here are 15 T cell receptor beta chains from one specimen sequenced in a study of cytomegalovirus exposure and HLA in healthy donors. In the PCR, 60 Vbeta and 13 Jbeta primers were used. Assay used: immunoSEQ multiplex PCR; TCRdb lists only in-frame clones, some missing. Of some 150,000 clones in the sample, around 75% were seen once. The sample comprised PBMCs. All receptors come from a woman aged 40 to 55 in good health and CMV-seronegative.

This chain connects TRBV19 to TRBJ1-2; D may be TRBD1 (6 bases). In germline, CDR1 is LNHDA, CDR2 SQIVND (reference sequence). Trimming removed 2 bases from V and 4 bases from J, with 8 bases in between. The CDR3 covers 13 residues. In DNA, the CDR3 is TGTGCCAGTAGTATACGACAGGTCTATGGCTACACCTTC. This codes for CASSIRQVYGYTF.

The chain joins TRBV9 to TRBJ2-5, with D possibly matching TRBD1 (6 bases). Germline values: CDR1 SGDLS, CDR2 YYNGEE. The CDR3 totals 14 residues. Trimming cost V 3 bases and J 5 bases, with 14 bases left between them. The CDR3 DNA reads TGTGCCAGCAGCGCCACAGGGTTAGAGGAGACCCAGTACTTC. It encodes CASSATGLEETQYF.

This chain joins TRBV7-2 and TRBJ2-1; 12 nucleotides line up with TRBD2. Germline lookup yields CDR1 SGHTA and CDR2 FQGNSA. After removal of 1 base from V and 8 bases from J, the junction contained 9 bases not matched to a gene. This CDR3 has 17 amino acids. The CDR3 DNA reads TGTGCCAGCAGCTTAGGGGGGTGGCTAGCGGGAGGGTATGAGCAGTTCTTC. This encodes CASSLGGWLAGGYEQFF.

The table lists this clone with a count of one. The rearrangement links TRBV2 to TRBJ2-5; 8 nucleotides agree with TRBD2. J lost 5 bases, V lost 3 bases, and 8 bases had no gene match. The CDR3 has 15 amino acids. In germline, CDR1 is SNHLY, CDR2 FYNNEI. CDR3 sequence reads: CASSEGTSQLETQYF. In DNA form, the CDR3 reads TGTGCCAGCAGTGAGGGGACTAGTCAGTTGGAGACCCAGTACTTC.

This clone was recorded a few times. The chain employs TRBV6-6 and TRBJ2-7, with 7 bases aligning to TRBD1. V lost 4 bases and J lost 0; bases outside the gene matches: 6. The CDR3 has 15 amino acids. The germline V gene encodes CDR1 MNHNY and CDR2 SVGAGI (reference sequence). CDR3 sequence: CASSSGTAASYEQYF. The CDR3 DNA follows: TGTGCCAGCAGTTCCGGGACAGCGGCCTCCTACGAGCAGTACTTC.

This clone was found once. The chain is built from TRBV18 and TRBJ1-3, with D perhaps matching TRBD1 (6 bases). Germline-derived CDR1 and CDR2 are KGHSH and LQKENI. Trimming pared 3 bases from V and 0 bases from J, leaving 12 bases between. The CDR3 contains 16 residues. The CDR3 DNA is TGTGCCAGCTCACCCGTGGACAGCGCCTCTGGAAACACCATATATTTT. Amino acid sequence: CASSPVDSASGNTIYF.

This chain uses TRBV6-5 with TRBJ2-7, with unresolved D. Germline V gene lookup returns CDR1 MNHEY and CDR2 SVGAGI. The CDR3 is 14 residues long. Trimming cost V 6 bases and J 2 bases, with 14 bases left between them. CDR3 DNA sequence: TGTGCCAGCAGAGCCCAGGTGGGCCCCTACGAGCAGTACTTC. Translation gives CASRAQVGPYEQYF.

CDR3 sequence (DNA): TGTGCCAGCAGCTTAAAGGGGGCTGAAGCTTTCTTT. Residues: CASSLKGAEAFF. The chain recombines TRBV11-3 with TRBJ1-1, with D possibly being TRBD1 (6 bases). Looked up from germline, CDR1 is SGHNT and CDR2 is YENEEA. Trimming removed 2 bases from V and 6 bases from J, with 7 bases in between. The CDR3 length is 12 residues.

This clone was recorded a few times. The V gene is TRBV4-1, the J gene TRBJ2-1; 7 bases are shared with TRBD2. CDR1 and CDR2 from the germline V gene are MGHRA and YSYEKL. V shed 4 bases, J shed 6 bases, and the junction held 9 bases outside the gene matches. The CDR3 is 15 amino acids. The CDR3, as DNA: TGCGCCAGCAGCCGAGTCGCGGGAGCGGGCAATGAGCAGTTCTTC. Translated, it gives CASSRVAGAGNEQFF.

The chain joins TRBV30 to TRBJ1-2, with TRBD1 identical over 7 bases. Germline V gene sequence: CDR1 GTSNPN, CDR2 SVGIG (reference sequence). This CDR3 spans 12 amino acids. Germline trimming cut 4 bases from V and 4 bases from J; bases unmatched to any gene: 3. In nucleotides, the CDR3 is TGTGCCTGGAACAGGGGTTCCTATGGCTACACCTTC. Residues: CAWNRGSYGYTF.

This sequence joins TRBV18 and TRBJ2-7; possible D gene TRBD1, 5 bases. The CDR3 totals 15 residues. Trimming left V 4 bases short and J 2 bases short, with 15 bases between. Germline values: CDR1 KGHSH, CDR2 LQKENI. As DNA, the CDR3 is TGTGCCAGCTCACAAGGACACAGTGCTGCCTACGAGCAGTACTTC. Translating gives CASSQGHSAAYEQYF. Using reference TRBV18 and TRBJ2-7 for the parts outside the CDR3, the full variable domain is NAGVMQNPRHLVRRRGQEARLRCSPMKGHSHVYWYRQLPEEGLKFMVYLQKENIIDESGMPKERFSAEFPKEGPSILRIQQVVRGDSAAYFCASSQGHSAAYEQYFGPGTRLTVT.

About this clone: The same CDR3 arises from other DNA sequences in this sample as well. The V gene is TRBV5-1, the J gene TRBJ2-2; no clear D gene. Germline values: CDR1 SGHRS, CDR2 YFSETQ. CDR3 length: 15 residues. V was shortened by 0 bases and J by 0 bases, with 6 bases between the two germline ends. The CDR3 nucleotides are TGCGCCAGCAGCTTGGCCGGTTCGAACACCGGGGAGCTGTTTTTT. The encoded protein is CASSLAGSNTGELFF.

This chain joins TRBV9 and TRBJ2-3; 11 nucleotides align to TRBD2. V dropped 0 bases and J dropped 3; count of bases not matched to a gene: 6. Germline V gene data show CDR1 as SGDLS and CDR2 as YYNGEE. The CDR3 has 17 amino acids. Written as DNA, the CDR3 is TGTGCCAGCAGCGTAGGACTAGCGGGGATTGATACAGATACGCAGTATTTT. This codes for CASSVGLAGIDTDTQYF.

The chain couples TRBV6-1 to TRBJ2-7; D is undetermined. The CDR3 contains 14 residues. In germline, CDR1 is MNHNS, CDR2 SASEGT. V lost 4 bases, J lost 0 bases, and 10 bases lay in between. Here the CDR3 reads CASSASFASYEQYF. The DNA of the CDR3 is TGTGCCAGCAGTGCGAGTTTCGCCTCCTACGAGCAGTACTTC.

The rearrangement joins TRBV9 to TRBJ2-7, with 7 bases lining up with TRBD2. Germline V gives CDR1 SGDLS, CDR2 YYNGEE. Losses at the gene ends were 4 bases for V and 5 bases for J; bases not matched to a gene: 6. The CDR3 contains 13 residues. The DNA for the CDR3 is TGTGCCAGCAGCAACCTCGGGGGGAACGAGCAGTACTTC. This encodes CASSNLGGNEQYF.